This T cell receptor (beta chain) was captured in a study of tumour-infiltrating T cells in Burkitt lymphoma. Produced via immunoSEQ multiplex PCR; TCRdb's table is partial and in-frame only. Counted here are about 7,800 clones, 73% occurring once; the ten biggest clones make up about 40%. V shed 4 bases and J 7 bases; nucleotides not matched to a gene: 4. Germline V gives CDR1 SNHLY, CDR2 FYNNEI. The CDR3 has 14 residues. The sequenced material came from tumor tissue. The chain uses TRBV2 and TRBJ1-5; 10 nucleotides line up with TRBD1. The TCR originated in a human donor with diffuse large B-cell lymphoma. The CDR3 is CASSVDRGGQPQHF. The CDR3 DNA is TGTGCCAGCAGTGTGGACAGGGGGGGGCAGCCCCAGCATTTT. Complete variable domain (other parts from reference TRBV2 and TRBJ1-5): EPEVTQTPSHQVTQMGQEVILRCVPISNHLYFYWYRQILGQKVEFLVSFYNNEISEKSEIFDDQFSVERPDGSNFTLKIRSTKLEDSAMYFCASSVDRGGQPQHFGDGTRLSIL.